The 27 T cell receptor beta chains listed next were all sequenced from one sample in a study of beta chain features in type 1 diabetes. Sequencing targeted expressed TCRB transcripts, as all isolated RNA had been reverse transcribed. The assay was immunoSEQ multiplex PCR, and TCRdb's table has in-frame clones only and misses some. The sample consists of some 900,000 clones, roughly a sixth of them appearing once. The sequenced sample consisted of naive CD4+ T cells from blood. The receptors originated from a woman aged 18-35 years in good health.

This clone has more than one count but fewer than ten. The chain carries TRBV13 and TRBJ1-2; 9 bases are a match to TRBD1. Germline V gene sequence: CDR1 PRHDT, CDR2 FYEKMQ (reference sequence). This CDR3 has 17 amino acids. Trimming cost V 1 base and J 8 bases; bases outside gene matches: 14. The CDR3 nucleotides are TGTGCCAGCAGCTTAGCCCCACCGGGACAGGGTCCGCGGGGCTACACCTTC. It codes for CASSLAPPGQGPRGYTF.

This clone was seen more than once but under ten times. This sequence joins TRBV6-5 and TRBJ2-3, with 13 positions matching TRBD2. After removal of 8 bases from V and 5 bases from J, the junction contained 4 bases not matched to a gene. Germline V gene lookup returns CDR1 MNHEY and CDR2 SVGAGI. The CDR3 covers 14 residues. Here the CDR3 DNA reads TGTGCCAGCGGACTAGCGGGAGTGCGAGATACGCAGTATTTT. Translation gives CASGLAGVRDTQYF.

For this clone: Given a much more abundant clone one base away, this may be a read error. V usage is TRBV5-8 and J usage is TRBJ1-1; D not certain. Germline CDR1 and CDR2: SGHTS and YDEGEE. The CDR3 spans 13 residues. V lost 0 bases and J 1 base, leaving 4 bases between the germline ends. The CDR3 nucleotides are TGTGCCAGCAGCTTGGACAGGAACACTGAAGCTTTCTTT. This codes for CASSLDRNTEAFF.

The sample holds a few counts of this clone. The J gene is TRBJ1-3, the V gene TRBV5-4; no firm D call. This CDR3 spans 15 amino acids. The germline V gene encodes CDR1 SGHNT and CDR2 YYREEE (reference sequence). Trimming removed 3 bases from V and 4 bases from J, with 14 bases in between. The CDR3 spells CASSSRTAVGNTIYF. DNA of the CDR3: TGTGCCAGCAGCTCTAGGACCGCTGTGGGAAACACCATATATTTT. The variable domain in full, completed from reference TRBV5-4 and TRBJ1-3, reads ETGVTQSPTHLIKTRGQQVTLRCSSQSGHNTVSWYQQALGQGPQFIFQYYREEENGRGNFPPRFSGLQFPNYSSELNVNALELDDSALYLCASSSRTAVGNTIYFGEGSWLTVV.

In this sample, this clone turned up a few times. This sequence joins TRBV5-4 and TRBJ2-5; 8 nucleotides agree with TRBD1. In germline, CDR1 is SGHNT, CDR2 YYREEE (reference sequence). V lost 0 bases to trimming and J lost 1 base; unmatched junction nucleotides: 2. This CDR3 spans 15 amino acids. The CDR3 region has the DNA TGTGCCAGCAGCTTGGGTGGGACAGGCCAAGAGACCCAGTACTTC. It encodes CASSLGGTGQETQYF.

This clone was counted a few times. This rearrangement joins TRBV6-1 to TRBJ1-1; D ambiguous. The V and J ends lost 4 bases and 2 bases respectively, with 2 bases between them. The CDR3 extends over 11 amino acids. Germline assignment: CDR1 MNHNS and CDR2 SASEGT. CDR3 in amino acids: CASSVNTEAFF. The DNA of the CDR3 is TGTGCCAGCAGTGTCAACACTGAAGCTTTCTTT.

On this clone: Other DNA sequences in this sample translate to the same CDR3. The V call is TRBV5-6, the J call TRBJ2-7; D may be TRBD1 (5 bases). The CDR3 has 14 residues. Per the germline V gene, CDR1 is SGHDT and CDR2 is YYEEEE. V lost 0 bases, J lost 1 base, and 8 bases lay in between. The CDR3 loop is CASSLGAGSYEQYF. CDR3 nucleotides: TGTGCCAGCAGCTTGGGGGCAGGGTCCTACGAGCAGTACTTC.

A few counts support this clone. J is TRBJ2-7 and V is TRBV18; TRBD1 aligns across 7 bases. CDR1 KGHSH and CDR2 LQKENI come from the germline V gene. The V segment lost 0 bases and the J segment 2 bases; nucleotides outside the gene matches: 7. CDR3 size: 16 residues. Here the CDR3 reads CASSPPGWDSPYEQYF. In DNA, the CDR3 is TGTGCCAGCTCACCACCGGGCTGGGACAGCCCCTACGAGCAGTACTTC.

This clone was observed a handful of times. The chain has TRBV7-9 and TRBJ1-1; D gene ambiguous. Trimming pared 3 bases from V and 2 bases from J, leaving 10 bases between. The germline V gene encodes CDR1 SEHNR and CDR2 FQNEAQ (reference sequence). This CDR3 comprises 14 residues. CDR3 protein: CASSFLGDNTEAFF. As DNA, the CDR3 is TGTGCCAGCAGCTTCCTCGGGGATAACACTGAAGCTTTCTTT. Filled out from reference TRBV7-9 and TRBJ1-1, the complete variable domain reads DTGVSQNPRHKITKRGQNVTFRCDPISEHNRLYWYRQTLGQGPEFLTYFQNEAQLEKSRLLSDRFSAERPKGSFSTLEIQRTEQGDSAMYLCASSFLGDNTEAFFGQGTRLTVV.

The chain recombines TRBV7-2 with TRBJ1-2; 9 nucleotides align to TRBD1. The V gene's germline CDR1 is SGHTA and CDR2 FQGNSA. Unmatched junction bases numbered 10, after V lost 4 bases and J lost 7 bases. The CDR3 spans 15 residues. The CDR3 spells CASSSPGQGLVGYTF. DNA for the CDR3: TGTGCCAGCAGCTCCCCGGGACAGGGTTTGGTTGGCTACACCTTC. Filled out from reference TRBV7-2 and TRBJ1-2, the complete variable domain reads GAGVSQSPSNKVTEKGKDVELRCDPISGHTALYWYRQSLGQGLEFLIYFQGNSAPDKSGLPSDRFSAERTGGSVSTLTIQRTQQEDSAVYLCASSSPGQGLVGYTFGSGTRLTVV.

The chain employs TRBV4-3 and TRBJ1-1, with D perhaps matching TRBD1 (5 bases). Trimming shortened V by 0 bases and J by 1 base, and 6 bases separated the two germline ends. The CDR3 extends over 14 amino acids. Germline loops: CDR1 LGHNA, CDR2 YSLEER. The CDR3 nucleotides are TGCGCCAGCAGCCAAGATGGGGGGAACACTGAAGCTTTCTTT. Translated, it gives CASSQDGGNTEAFF.

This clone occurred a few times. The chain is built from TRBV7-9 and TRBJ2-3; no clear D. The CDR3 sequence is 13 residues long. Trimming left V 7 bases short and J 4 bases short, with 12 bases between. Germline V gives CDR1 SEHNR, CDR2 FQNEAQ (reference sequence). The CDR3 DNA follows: TGTGCCAGCACCGAGTTGTCGTCAGATACGCAGTATTTT. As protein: CASTELSSDTQYF.

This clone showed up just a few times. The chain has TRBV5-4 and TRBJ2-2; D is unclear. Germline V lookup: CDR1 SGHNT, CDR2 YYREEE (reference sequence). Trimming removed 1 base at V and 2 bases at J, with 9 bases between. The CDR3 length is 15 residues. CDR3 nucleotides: TGTGCCAGCAGCTTGTCGGGTAAAAACACCGGGGAGCTGTTTTTT. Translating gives CASSLSGKNTGELFF. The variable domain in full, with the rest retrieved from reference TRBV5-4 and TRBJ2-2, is ETGVTQSPTHLIKTRGQQVTLRCSSQSGHNTVSWYQQALGQGPQFIFQYYREEENGRGNFPPRFSGLQFPNYSSELNVNALELDDSALYLCASSLSGKNTGELFFGEGSRLTVL.

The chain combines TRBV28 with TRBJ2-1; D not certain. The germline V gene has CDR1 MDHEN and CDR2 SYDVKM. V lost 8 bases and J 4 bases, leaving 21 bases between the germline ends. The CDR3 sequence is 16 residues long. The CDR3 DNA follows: TGTGCCAGCGGCAGTGTGTGGCTCAAGCTTTACAATGAGCAGTTCTTC. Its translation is CASGSVWLKLYNEQFF.

DNA for the CDR3: TGTGCCAGCAGAGAGCCAGGGAGCGCTTTGTACTTC. Translating it yields CASREPGSALYF. The chain couples TRBV2 to TRBJ2-4; D tentatively fits TRBD1 or TRBD2 (5 bases each). The CDR3 loop spans 12 amino acids. V lost 6 bases and J lost 15, with 18 bases in between. Germline V CDR1 and CDR2: SNHLY, FYNNEI.

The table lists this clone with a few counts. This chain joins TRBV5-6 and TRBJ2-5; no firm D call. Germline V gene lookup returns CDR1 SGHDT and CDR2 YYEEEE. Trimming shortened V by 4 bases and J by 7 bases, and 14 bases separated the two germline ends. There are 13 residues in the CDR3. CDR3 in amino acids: CASSIDVLATQYF. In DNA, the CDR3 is TGTGCCAGCAGCATCGACGTATTAGCGACCCAGTACTTC.

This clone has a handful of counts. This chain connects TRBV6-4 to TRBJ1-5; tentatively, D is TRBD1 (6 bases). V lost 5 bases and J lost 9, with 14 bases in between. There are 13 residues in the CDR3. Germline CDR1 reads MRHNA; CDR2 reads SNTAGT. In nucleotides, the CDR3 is TGTGCCAGCAGTTCCCGGGACATCGGGCCCCAGCATTTT. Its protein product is CASSSRDIGPQHF.

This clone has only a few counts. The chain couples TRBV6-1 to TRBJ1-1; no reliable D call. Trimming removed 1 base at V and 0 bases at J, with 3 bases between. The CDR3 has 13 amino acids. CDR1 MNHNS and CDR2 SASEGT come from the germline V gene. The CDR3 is CASSEELNTEAFF. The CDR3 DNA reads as TGTGCCAGCAGTGAAGAATTGAACACTGAAGCTTTCTTT.

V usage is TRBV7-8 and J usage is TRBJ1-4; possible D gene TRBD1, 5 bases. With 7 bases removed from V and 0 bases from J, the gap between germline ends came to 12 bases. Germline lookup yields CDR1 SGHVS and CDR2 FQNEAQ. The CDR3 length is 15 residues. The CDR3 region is CASNDRGATNEKLFF. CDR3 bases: TGTGCCAGCAACGACCGAGGGGCAACTAATGAAAAACTGTTTTTT.

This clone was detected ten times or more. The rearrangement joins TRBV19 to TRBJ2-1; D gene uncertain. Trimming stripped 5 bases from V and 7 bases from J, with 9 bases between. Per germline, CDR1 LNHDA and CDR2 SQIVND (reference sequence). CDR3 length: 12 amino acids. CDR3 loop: CASSASGNEQFF. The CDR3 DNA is TGTGCCAGTAGTGCATCCGGGAATGAGCAGTTCTTC. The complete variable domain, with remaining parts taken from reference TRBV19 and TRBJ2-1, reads DGGITQSPKYLFRKEGQNVTLSCEQNLNHDAMYWYRQDPGQGLRLIYYSQIVNDFQKGDIAEGYSVSREKKESFPLTVTSAQKNPTAFYLCASSASGNEQFFGPGTRLTVL.

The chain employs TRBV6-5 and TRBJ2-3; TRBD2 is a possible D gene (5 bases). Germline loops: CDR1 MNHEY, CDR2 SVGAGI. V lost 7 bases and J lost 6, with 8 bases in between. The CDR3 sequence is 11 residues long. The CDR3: CASTSGDTQYF. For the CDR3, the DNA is TGTGCCAGCACCTCGGGGGATACGCAGTATTTT.

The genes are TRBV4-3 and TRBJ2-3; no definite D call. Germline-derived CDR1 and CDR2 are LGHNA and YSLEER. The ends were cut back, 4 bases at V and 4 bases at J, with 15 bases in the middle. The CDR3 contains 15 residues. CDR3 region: CASSPPRTYPDTQYF. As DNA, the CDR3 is TGCGCCAGCAGCCCACCACGGACGTATCCAGATACGCAGTATTTT.

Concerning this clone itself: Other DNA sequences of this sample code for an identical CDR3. Here the CDR3 DNA reads TGTGCCAGCAGTTTAGGTAGTGAGCAGTTCTTC. This translates into CASSLGSEQFF. The chain recombines TRBV28 with TRBJ2-1; no definite D call. Germline loops: CDR1 MDHEN, CDR2 SYDVKM. Trimming removed 2 bases at V and 9 bases at J, with 5 bases between. The CDR3 contains 11 residues.

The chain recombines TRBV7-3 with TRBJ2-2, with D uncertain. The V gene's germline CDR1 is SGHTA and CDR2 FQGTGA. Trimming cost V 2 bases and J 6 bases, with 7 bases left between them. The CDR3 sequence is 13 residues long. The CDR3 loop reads CASSLYVPGELFF. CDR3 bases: TGTGCCAGCAGCTTATATGTCCCCGGGGAGCTGTTTTTT.

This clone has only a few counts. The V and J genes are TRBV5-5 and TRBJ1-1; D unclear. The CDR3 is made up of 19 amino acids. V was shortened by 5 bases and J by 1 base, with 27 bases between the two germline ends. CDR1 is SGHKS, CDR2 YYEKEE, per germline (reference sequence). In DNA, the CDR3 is TGTGCCAGCAGTTTTCTGCGACATCGGATTCCCCTTACGAACACTGAAGCTTTCTTT. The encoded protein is CASSFLRHRIPLTNTEAFF.

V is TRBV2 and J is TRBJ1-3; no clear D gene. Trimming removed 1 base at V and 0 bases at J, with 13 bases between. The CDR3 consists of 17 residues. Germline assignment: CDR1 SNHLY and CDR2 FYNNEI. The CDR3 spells CASSEVIRDASGNTIYF. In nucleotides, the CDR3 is TGTGCCAGCAGTGAAGTTATCCGGGATGCCTCTGGAAACACCATATATTTT. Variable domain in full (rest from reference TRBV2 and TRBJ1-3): EPEVTQTPSHQVTQMGQEVILRCVPISNHLYFYWYRQILGQKVEFLVSFYNNEISEKSEIFDDQFSVERPDGSNFTLKIRSTKLEDSAMYFCASSEVIRDASGNTIYFGEGSWLTVV.

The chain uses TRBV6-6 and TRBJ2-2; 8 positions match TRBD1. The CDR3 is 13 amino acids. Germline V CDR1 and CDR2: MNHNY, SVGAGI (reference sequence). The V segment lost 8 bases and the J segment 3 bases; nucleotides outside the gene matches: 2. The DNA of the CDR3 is TGTGCCAGCCAGACAGGGGACACCGGGGAGCTGTTTTTT. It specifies CASQTGDTGELFF.